This T cell receptor (beta chain) was profiled in a study of CD8 T cells in ankylosing spondylitis. General study points: What seemed typical of ankylosing spondylitis blood was a TCR beta motif built from 8 or 9 highly homologous variants. Significant enrichment of disease-linked clones was reported in matched ankylosing spondylitis synovial fluid. Before this, some motif variants had been reported in reactive arthritis synovial fluid and blood. Researchers report that disease-linked clones proved CD8+ and relatively rare in peripheral blood.

V gave up 1 base and J gave up 0 bases, with 13 bases separating them. CDR1 is LNHNV and CDR2 is YYDKDF in the germline V gene (reference sequence). CDR3 length equals 16 residues. 5'-RACE, quantitative and with molecular barcodes, yielded the TCR beta libraries. TCRdb re-derived calls from the 5' RACE reads in MiXCR, one entry per CDR3 protein. The profile shows around 440,000 distinct CDR3 sequences, under 20% of them singletons. Turning to this clonotype: The antigen is undetermined.

This TCR came from a male donor with ankylosing spondylitis. The chain carries TRBV15 and TRBJ2-7; maybe TRBD1 (6 bases). The sample taken for sequencing was blood, either unsorted or a sorted T cell fraction (not recorded which). The CDR3: CATSRVPGQLSYEQYF. Here the CDR3 DNA reads TGTGCCACCAGCAGAGTACCCGGACAGCTCTCCTACGAGCAGTACTTC.